This TCR beta chain stems from a study of shared clonotypes between healthy human individuals. CD45RA+ naive and CD45RA-negative memory subsets were separated from CD4+ cells. The sample holds one count of this clone. Assay used: immunoSEQ multiplex PCR; TCRdb lists only in-frame clones, some missing. The top ten hold approximately 0.38% of the sample, which has approximately 1.5 million clones, around 98.5% seen once. The V gene's germline CDR1 is MNHNS and CDR2 SASEGT. The germline V and J ends were trimmed by 9 bases and 0 bases, with 13 bases remaining between them. The CDR3 is 14 amino acids. The origin of this receptor is a man aged 25-45 years in good health. This rearrangement joins TRBV6-1 to TRBJ2-3; tentatively, D is TRBD2 (8 bases). The sample taken for sequencing was naive CD4+ T cells sorted from blood. Subset defined: CD45RA+ positively selected. The CDR3: CASREGASTDTQYF. The DNA for the CDR3 is TGTGCCAGTCGGGAGGGGGCTAGCACAGATACGCAGTATTTT.